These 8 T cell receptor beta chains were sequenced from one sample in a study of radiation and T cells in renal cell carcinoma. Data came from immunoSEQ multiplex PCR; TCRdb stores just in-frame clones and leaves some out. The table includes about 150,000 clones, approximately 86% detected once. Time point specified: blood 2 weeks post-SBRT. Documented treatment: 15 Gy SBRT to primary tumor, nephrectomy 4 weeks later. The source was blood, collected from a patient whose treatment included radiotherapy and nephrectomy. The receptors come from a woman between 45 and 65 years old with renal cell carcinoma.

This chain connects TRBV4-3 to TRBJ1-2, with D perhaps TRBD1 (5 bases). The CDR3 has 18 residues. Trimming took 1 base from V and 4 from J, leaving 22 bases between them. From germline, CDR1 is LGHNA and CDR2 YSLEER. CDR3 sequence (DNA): TGCGCCAGCAGCCAAGTTTTGGGCACCGCGGCGGGGGGCTATGGCTACACCTTC. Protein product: CASSQVLGTAAGGYGYTF.

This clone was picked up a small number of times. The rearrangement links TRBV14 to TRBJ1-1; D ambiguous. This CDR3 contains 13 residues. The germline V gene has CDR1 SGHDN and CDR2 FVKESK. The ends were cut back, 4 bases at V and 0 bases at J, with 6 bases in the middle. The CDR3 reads CASSRVMNTEAFF. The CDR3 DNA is TGTGCCAGCAGCCGGGTAATGAACACTGAAGCTTTCTTT.

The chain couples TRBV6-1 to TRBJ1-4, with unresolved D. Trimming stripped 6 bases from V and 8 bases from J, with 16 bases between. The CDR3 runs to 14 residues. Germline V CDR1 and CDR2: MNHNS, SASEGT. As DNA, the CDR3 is TGTGCCAGCAGAAGGTCGCTCGAACTAGAAAAACTGTTTTTT. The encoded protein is CASRRSLELEKLFF.

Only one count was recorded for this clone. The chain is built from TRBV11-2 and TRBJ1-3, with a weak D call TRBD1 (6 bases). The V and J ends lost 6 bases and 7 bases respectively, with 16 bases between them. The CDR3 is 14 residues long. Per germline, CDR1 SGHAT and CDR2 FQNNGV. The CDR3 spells CASSRQRTGNTIYF. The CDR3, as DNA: TGTGCCAGCAGTCGACAGCGAACAGGGAACACCATATATTTT.

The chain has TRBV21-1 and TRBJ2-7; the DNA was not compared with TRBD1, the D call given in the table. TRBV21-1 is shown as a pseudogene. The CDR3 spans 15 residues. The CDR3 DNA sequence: TGTGCCAGCAGCACACGGACAGGCTTATCCTACGAGCAGTACTTC. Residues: CASSTRTGLSYEQYF.

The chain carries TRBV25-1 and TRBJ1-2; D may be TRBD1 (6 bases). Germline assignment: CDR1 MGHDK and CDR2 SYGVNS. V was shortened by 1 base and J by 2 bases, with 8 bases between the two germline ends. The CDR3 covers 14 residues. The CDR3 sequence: CASSEWGGNYGYTF. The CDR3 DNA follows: TGTGCCAGCAGTGAATGGGGGGGCAACTATGGCTACACCTTC.

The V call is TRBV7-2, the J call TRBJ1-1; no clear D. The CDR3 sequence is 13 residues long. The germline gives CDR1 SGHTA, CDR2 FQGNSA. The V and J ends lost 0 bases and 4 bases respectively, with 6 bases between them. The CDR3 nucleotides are TGTGCCAGCAGCTTAGCAGACTTCACTGAAGCTTTCTTT. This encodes CASSLADFTEAFF. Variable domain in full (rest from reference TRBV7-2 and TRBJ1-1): GAGVSQSPSNKVTEKGKDVELRCDPISGHTALYWYRQSLGQGLEFLIYFQGNSAPDKSGLPSDRFSAERTGGSVSTLTIQRTQQEDSAVYLCASSLADFTEAFFGQGTRLTVV.

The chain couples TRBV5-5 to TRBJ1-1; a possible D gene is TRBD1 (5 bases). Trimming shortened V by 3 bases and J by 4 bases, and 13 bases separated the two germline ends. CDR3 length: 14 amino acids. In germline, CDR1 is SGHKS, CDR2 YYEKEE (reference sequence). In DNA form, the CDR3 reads TGTGCCAGCAGCTCTGGCCCAAGGGGCACTGAAGCTTTCTTT. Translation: CASSSGPRGTEAFF.